The T cell receptor beta chain described here comes from a study of early T cells in non-severe SARS-CoV-2 infection. Study-level information: The authors sequenced bulk RNA from unsorted whole blood, leaving chains unpaired.

Researchers tagged individual cDNA molecules with unique molecular identifiers. TCRdb analysed the 5' RACE reads with MiXCR anew, one entry per CDR3 protein. The sample lists about 32,000 distinct CDR3 sequences; roughly 5.2% were seen once. General study results and limits: Missing private and CD4 specificities, VDJdb matching favored anti-spike CD8 responses.

This clonotype was detected ten times or more. Its target is unknown. Sequenced: whole blood. The clonotype was recovered from an adult who was a healthcare worker with PCR-confirmed SARS-CoV-2 infection or an uninfected control (not recorded which).

The CDR3 coding sequence is TGTGCCAGCAGTCCCACAGAGATCCAAGAGACCCAGTACTTC. Amino acid sequence: CASSPTEIQETQYF. This rearrangement joins TRBV6-5 to TRBJ2-5; D is unclear. Looked up from germline, CDR1 is MNHEY and CDR2 is SVGAGI. The V end lost 5 bases, the J end lost 1 base, and 11 bases lay between the germline ends. The CDR3 extends over 14 amino acids.